This T cell receptor (beta chain) was sequenced in a study of CD8+ T cells in alopecia areata (dated by TCRdb to the late 2010s). About the study as a whole: The treated patients, all with moderate-to-severe alopecia areata, were enrolled in an open-label pilot trial of oral tofacitinib given at 5 to 10 mg twice daily. immunoSEQ multiplex PCR using 35 Vbeta forward primers and 13 Jbeta reverse primers was used to amplify TCRbeta CDR3 regions. Tofacitinib-treated patients had biopsies at baseline and at 4 and 24 weeks of treatment, with a later scalp biopsy in several patients. The RNA source kit depended on sample type: the PAXgene miRNA kit for fixed scalp, the miRNeasy kit for PBMCs, and the RNeasy kit for mouse skin. Scalp tissue and sorted CD4+ and CD8+ peripheral blood T cells from patchy and totalis/universalis alopecia areata patients and from healthy controls were covered by human TCRbeta sequencing. Clonality in the scalp was compared among normal scalp (n=4), patchy alopecia areata scalp (n=8), and alopecia totalis/universalis scalp (n=8). The study used high-throughput TCRbeta sequencing to examine T cell clonal expansion in alopecia areata, in both the C3H/HeJ mouse model and human patients. For the treated patients, the SALT score, which quantifies what percentage of scalp surface area is affected, served as the measure of disease severity. Patients received tofacitinib for 6 to 18 months and were then followed off drug for 6 months to check for delayed response and recurrence.

Germline trimming: 5 bases from V, 4 bases from J; junction bases outside gene matches: 7. From the cysteine up to the phenylalanine, the CDR3 has a length of 17 residues. The only DNA kept is the CDR3, 51 bases in frame from the first base. The germline V gene gives CDR1 as SGHAT and CDR2 as FQNNGV. This clone was seen a few times. Its antigen is currently not known. Within one base of it there is no much larger clone, and no base qualities were kept. Other DNA sequences in the same sample also yield this CDR3. In the paper's terms, the treatment or condition label means: oral pan-JAK inhibitor, 5-10 mg twice daily. From alopecia areata patients, peripheral blood was collected along with lesional scalp punch biopsies. After PBMCs were isolated by density centrifugation and stained for CD3, CD4 and CD8, a FACSAria was used to sort CD4+ and CD8+ T cells. Libraries came from the immunoSEQ multiplex PCR assay. To provide template for TCR sequencing, every sample had RNA extracted and reverse transcribed into cDNA. SuperScript III was used to make first-strand cDNA, primed with a 2:1 mix of oligo-dT and random hexamers. A synthetic immune receptor repertoire was used to measure amplification bias, and any remaining bias was corrected computationally. The source study handled its data this way. After raw reads were preprocessed to remove errors, the CDR3 was defined following IMGT conventions as running from the conserved cysteine to phenylalanine. To get clonality, Shannon entropy was normalized by log2 of the number of productive unique TCRs and the result was subtracted from 1. Whether scalp clones were CD4 or CD8 was inferred by matching scalp TCRbeta sequences against CD4 and CD8 repertoires sorted from blood. The table comes from immuneACCESS by way of TCRdb, which keeps in-frame sequences with V and J called. Part of the clones is missing from these tables; in studies checked, under half for an unresolved V gene and the rest for unknown reasons. Clonal size and the V and J genes are those of that table, whereas D and trimming came from the DNA. This sample lists under 250,000 clones; roughly three fifths were detected once. 1% to 1.5% of the sample is taken by the ten largest.

Study-wide findings and limitations: Scalp TCR repertoire analysis is complicated because resident alphabeta T cells in normal human skin are also sequenced, whereas mouse skin is dominated by gammadelta T cells. Higher clonality and more expanded CD8+ clones were observed in lesional scalp than in normal scalp, particularly in alopecia totalis/universalis, a finding suggestive of antigenic drive. Shared TCR sequences between patients were less evident than in mice, which may be partly attributable to HLA diversity in the patient population. Many expanded lesional clones were found to persist in scalp and blood during tofacitinib treatment, and relapse after treatment cessation may be partly explained by this persistence. Tofacitinib significantly decreased scalp clonality and the number of expanded CD8+ clones among the top 100 scalp clones. Because the treated cohort was small and included a single nonresponder, larger studies are needed to assess links between baseline CD8+ expansion and response.

The chain links TRBV11-2 with TRBJ2-1; 14 middle bases align to TRBD2. The sample in question was CD4+ T cells sorted from blood, obtained at week 44, from a patient treated with tofacitinib. The origin of this receptor is a human donor with alopecia areata. The CDR3 protein sequence reads: CASSLGLAGGSYNEQFF. The nucleotide sequence is TGTGCCAGCAGCCTAGGACTAGCGGGGGGTTCTTACAATGAGCAGTTCTTC.